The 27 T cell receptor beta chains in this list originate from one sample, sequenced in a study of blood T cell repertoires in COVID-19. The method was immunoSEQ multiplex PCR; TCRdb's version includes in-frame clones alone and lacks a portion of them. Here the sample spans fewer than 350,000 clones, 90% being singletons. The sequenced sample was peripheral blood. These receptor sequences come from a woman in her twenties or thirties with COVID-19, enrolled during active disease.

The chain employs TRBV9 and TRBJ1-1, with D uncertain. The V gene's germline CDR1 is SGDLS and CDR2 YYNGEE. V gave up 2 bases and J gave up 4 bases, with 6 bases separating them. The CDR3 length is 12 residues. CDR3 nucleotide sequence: TGTGCCAGCAGCGTGGAGGGCACTGAAGCTTTCTTT. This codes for CASSVEGTEAFF. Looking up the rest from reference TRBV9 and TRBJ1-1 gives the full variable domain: DSGVTQTPKHLITATGQRVTLRCSPRSGDLSVYWYQQSLDQGLQFLIQYYNGEERAKGNILERFSAQQFPDLHSELNLSSLELGDSALYFCASSVEGTEAFFGQGTRLTVV.

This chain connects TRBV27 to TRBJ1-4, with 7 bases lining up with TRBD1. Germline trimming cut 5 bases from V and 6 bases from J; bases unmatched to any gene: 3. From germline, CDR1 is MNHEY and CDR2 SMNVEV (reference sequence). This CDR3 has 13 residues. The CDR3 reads CASSRQGDEKLFF. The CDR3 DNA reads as TGTGCCAGCAGTCGACAGGGCGATGAAAAACTGTTTTTT.

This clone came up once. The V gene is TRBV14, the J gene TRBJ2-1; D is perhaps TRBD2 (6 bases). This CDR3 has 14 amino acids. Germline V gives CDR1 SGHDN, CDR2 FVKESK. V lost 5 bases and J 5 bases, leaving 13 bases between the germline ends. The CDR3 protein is CASSTKTRNNEQFF. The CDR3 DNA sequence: TGTGCCAGCAGCACGAAGACTAGGAACAATGAGCAGTTCTTC.

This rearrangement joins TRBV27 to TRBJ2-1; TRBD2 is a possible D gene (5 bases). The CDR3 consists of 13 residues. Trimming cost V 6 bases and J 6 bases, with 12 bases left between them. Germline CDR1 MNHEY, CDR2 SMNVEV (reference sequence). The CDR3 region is CASSTQRPNEQFF. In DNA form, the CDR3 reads TGTGCCAGCAGCACACAGCGGCCCAATGAGCAGTTCTTC.

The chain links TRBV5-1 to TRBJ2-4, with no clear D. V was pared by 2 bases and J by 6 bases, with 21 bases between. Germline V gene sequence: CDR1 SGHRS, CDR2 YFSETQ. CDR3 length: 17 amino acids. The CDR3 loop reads CASSLSPVFGSGNIQYF. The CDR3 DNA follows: TGCGCCAGCAGCTTATCCCCCGTCTTTGGGTCGGGAAACATTCAGTACTTC.

The CDR3 DNA reads as TGCGCCAGCAGCCAAGCTAAGGGGACCGGGACACTAGCTTTCTTT. This sequence encodes CASSQAKGTGTLAFF. V gene TRBV4-3 combines with J gene TRBJ1-1, with D possibly TRBD1 on 6 matching bases. Germline V gene lookup returns CDR1 LGHNA and CDR2 YSLEER. V was cut by 1 base and J by 10 bases, with 19 bases left in between. The CDR3 consists of 15 residues.

This CDR3 is CAWSPREGPHEQYF. The CDR3 DNA is TGTGCCTGGAGTCCACGGGAGGGCCCCCACGAGCAGTACTTC. The J gene is TRBJ2-7, the V gene TRBV30, with 8 bases lining up with TRBD2. With V trimmed by 2 bases and J by 5 bases, 8 bases remained unmatched. CDR3 size: 14 residues. Germline CDR1 reads GTSNPN; CDR2 reads SVGIG (reference sequence).

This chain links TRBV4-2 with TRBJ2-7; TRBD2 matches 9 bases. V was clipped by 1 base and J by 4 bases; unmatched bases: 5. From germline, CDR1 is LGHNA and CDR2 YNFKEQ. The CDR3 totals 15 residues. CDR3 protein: CASSQAASGTYEQYF. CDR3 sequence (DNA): TGTGCCAGCAGCCAAGCAGCTAGCGGGACATACGAGCAGTACTTC.

The CDR3 DNA reads as TGTGCTAGTGGTTTTTATAGGGGATGCTCGACCGGGGAGCTGTTTTTT. Translated: CASGFYRGCSTGELFF. The chain employs TRBV12-5 and TRBJ2-2; TRBD1 might be the D (5 bases). Trimming removed 3 bases at V and 5 bases at J, with 16 bases between. This CDR3 comprises 16 residues. Germline V gene lookup returns CDR1 LGHNT and CDR2 FRNRAP.

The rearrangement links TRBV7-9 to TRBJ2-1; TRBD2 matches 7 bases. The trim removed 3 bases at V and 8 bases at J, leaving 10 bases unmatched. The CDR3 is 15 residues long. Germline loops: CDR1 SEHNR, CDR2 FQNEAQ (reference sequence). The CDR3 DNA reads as TGTGCCAGCAGCTTGAGGACTAGTCCTATTGATGAGCAGTTCTTC. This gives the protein CASSLRTSPIDEQFF.

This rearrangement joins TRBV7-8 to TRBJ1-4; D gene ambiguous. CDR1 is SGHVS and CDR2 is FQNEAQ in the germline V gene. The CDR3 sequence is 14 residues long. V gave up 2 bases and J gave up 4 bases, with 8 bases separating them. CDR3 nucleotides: TGTGCCAGCAGCTTATCACAGATTAATGAAAAACTGTTTTTT. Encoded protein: CASSLSQINEKLFF.

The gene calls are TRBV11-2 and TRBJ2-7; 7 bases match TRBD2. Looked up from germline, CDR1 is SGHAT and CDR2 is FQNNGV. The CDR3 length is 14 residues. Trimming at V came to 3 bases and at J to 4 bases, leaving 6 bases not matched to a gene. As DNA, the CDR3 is TGTGCCAGCAGCTTGCTAGCGGCAGAGTACGAGCAGTACTTC. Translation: CASSLLAAEYEQYF.

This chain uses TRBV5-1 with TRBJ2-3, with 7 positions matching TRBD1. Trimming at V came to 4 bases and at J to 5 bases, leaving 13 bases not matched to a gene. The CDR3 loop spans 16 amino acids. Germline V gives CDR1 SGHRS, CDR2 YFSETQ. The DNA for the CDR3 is TGCGCCAGCAGCATGGGACAGTCAACCGGCGGAGATACGCAGTATTTT. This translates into CASSMGQSTGGDTQYF.

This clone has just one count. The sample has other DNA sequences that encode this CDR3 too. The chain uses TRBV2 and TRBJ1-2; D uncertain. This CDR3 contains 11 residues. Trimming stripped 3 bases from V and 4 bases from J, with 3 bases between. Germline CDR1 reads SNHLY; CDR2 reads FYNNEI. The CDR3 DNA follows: TGTGCCAGCAGTGACAGCTATGGCTACACCTTC. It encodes CASSDSYGYTF.

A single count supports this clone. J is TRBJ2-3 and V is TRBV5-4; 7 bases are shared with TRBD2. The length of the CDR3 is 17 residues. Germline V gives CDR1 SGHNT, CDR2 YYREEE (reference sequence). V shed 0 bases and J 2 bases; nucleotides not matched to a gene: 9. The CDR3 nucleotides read TGTGCCAGCAGCTTGGCTGCTAGCGGATTCAACACAGATACGCAGTATTTT. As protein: CASSLAASGFNTDTQYF.

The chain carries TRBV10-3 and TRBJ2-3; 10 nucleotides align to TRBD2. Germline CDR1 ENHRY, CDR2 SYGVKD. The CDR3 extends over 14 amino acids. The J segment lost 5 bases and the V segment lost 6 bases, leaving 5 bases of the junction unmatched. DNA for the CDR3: TGTGCCATCAGGCTAGCGGGAGTGGAAGATACGCAGTATTTT. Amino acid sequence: CAIRLAGVEDTQYF.

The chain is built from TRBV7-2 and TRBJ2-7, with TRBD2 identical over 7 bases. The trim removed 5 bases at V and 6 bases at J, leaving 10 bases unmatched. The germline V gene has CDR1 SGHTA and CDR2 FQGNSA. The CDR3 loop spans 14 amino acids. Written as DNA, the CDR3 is TGTGCCAGCAGCCCCGGTACTAGCGAAGGCGAGCAGTACTTC. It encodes CASSPGTSEGEQYF.

CDR3 nucleotides: TGTGCCAGCAGTCCAAACCAGGGGGCCCGCACAGATACGCAGTATTTT. Protein sequence: CASSPNQGARTDTQYF. This chain links TRBV25-1 with TRBJ2-3, with TRBD1 identical over 8 bases. Germline V gene data show CDR1 as MGHDK and CDR2 as SYGVNS. V shed 5 bases and J 1 base; nucleotides not matched to a gene: 8. The CDR3 covers 16 residues.

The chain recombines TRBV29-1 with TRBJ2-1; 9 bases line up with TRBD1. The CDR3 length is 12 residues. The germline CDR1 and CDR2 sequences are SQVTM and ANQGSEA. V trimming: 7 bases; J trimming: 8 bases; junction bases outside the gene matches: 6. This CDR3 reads CSGRTGAHEQFF. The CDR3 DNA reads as TGCAGCGGTCGGACAGGGGCCCATGAGCAGTTCTTC.

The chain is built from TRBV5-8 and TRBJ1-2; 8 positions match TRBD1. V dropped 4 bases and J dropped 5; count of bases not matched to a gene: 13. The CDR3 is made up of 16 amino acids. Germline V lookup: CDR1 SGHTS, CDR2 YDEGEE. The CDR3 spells CASSGLGQGLFYGYTF. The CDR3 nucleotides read TGTGCCAGCAGCGGACTTGGACAGGGATTATTTTATGGCTACACCTTC.

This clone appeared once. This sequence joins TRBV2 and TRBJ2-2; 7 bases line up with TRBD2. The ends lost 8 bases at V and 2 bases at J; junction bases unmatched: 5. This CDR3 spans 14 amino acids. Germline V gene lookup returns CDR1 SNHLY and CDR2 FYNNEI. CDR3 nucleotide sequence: TGTGCCAGCCACGGGAGGCGAAACACCGGGGAGCTGTTTTTT. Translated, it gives CASHGRRNTGELFF.

CDR3: CASSPGTGDQPQHF. The CDR3, as DNA: TGTGCCAGCAGCCCCGGGACAGGGGATCAGCCCCAGCATTTT. The V call is TRBV7-2, the J call TRBJ1-5, with 10 bases that match TRBD1. J gave up 5 bases and V 5 bases, and 3 bases lay outside the gene matches. This CDR3 comprises 14 residues. Germline V lookup: CDR1 SGHTA, CDR2 FQGNSA.

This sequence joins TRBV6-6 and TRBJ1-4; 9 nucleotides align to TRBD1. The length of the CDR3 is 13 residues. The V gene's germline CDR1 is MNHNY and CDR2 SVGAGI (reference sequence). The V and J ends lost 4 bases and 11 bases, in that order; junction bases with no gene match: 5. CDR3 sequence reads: CASSSDRGVKLFF. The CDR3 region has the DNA TGTGCCAGCAGTTCGGACAGGGGAGTGAAACTGTTTTTT.

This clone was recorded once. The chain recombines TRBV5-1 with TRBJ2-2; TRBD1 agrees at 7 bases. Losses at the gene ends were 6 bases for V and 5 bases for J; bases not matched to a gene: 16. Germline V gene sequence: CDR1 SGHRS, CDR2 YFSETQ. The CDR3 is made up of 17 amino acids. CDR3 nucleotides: TGCGCCAGCACCAGGTTAGGGGGCGCATCTGGTACCGGGGAGCTGTTTTTT. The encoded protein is CASTRLGGASGTGELFF.

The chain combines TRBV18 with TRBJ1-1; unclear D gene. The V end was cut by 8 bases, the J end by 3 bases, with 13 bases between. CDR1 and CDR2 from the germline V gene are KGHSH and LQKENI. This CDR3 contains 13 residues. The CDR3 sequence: CASLNKQDTEAFF. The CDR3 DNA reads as TGTGCCAGCCTGAATAAGCAGGACACTGAAGCTTTCTTT.

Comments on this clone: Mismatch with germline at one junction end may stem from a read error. The CDR3 DNA reads as TGCGCCAGCAGCTTGGGGTTAGCTCCCTCCCACAATGAGCAGTTCTTC. It codes for CASSLGLAPSHNEQFF. The chain combines TRBV5-1 with TRBJ2-1; no clear D. CDR1 SGHRS and CDR2 YFSETQ come from the germline V gene. CDR3 length: 16 residues.

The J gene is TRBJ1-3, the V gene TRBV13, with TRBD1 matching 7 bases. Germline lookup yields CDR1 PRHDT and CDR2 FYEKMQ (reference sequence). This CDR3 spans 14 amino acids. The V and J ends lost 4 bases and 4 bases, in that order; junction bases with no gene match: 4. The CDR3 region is CASSSRTGGNTIYF. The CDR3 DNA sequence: TGTGCCAGCAGCTCACGGACAGGAGGAAACACCATATATTTT.